The next 24 T cell receptor beta chains were all read from a single sample in a study of control samples from healthy donors and cancer patients. TCRdb's table, derived via immunoSEQ multiplex PCR, lists solely in-frame clones and lacks some. Of more than 60,000 clones listed, 90% are singletons. Sequenced input: PBMCs. All receptors come from a man between 60 and 70 years old with colorectal cancer.

CDR3 in amino acids: CASSQDVGLNPYEQYF. The CDR3 DNA sequence: TGCGCCAGCAGCCAAGATGTGGGACTGAACCCCTACGAGCAGTACTTC. The V call is TRBV4-3, the J call TRBJ2-7; weak D call: TRBD2 (6 bases). The CDR3 has 16 amino acids. Germline CDR1 is LGHNA and CDR2 is YSLEER. Between the trimmed V and J ends, which lost 0 bases and 2 bases, there was a span of 14 bases.

The chain uses TRBV6-1 and TRBJ1-4; TRBD1 aligns across 10 bases. CDR3 size: 17 residues. Germline CDR1 is MNHNS and CDR2 is SASEGT. J lost 5 bases, V lost 2 bases, and 8 bases had no gene match. CDR3 nucleotide sequence: TGTGCCAGCAGTGAATCCTACCCGGGACAGGGGAATGAAAAACTGTTTTTT. Protein: CASSESYPGQGNEKLFF.

This rearrangement joins TRBV25-1 to TRBJ1-5, with D maybe TRBD1 (5 bases). Trimming stripped 5 bases from V and 0 bases from J, with 14 bases between. CDR1 and CDR2 (germline): MGHDK, SYGVNS. The CDR3 loop spans 16 amino acids. In DNA form, the CDR3 reads TGTGCCAGCAGTCCCATGGGGGGTTATAGCAATCAGCCCCAGCATTTT. Protein: CASSPMGGYSNQPQHF.

The chain recombines TRBV5-8 with TRBJ1-2; a possible D gene is TRBD1 (5 bases). The V end was cut by 4 bases, the J end by 2 bases, with 9 bases between. Germline CDR1 and CDR2: SGHTS and YDEGEE. The CDR3 sequence is 13 residues long. CDR3: CASSRWGNYGYTF. The CDR3 nucleotides read TGTGCCAGCAGCCGGTGGGGGAACTATGGCTACACCTTC.

The count of this clone is one. The chain recombines TRBV3-1 (or the pseudogene TRBV3-2) with TRBJ1-4; no reliable D call. This CDR3 has 15 residues. The V end was cut by 1 base, the J end by 0 bases, with 6 bases between. Germline lookup yields CDR1 LGHDT and CDR2 YNNKEL (reference sequence). CDR3 DNA sequence: TGTGCCAGCAGCCAAGTGACCGCAACTAATGAAAAACTGTTTTTT. This gives the protein CASSQVTATNEKLFF.

The V call is TRBV5-6, the J call TRBJ1-5, with D hard to call. Looked up from germline, CDR1 is SGHDT and CDR2 is YYEEEE. The V and J ends lost 0 bases and 7 bases respectively, with 11 bases between them. This CDR3 spans 14 amino acids. CDR3 nucleotide sequence: TGTGCCAGCAGCTTGGCCCTGGGAAACCAGCCCCAGCATTTT. Amino acids: CASSLALGNQPQHF. The variable domain in full, completed from reference TRBV5-6 and TRBJ1-5, reads DAGVTQSPTHLIKTRGQQVTLRCSPKSGHDTVSWYQQALGQGPQFIFQYYEEEERQRGNFPDRFSGHQFPNYSSELNVNALLLGDSALYLCASSLALGNQPQHFGDGTRLSIL.

The chain joins TRBV2 to TRBJ2-6; either TRBD1 or TRBD2 may fit D (6 bases each). The CDR3 covers 15 residues. The germline CDR1 and CDR2 sequences are SNHLY and FYNNEI. V dropped 7 bases and J dropped 5 bases, with 15 bases sitting between them. The CDR3 DNA reads TGTGCCAGCACCCAAGGAGGGGGATGGGCCAACGTCCTGACTTTC. Protein sequence: CASTQGGGWANVLTF.

CDR3 DNA: TGTGCCAGCAGCTTAACCCCCCAAGAGACCCAGTACTTC. This encodes CASSLTPQETQYF. V and J are TRBV7-3 and TRBJ2-5; unclear D gene. V was clipped by 0 bases and J by 1 base, with 3 bases between them. The CDR3 is 13 residues long. In germline, CDR1 is SGHTA, CDR2 FQGTGA.

The rearrangement uses TRBV11-2 and TRBJ2-5; TRBD2 is a possible D gene (6 bases). This CDR3 is 14 amino acids long. Trimming shortened V by 4 bases and J by 1 base, and 10 bases separated the two germline ends. From germline, CDR1 is SGHAT and CDR2 FQNNGV. This CDR3 reads CASSSLGGQETQYF. The CDR3 DNA is TGTGCCAGCAGCTCCCTGGGGGGCCAAGAGACCCAGTACTTC.

A single count supports this clone. The genes are TRBV5-1 and TRBJ1-5, with D possibly TRBD1 on 6 matching bases. Germline lookup yields CDR1 SGHRS and CDR2 YFSETQ. This CDR3 spans 16 amino acids. The V gene lost 4 bases and the J gene lost 0 bases, with 14 bases spanning the gap. The CDR3 loop is CASSTRDIYSNQPQHF. The CDR3 region has the DNA TGCGCCAGCAGCACCCGGGACATTTATAGCAATCAGCCCCAGCATTTT. Supplemented by reference TRBV5-1 and TRBJ1-5, the full variable domain reads KAGVTQTPRYLIKTRGQQVTLSCSPISGHRSVSWYQQTPGQGLQFLFEYFSETQRNKGNFPGRFSGRQFSNSRSEMNVSTLELGDSALYLCASSTRDIYSNQPQHFGDGTRLSIL.

The chain recombines TRBV4-2 with TRBJ1-1; D is uncertain. The germline gives CDR1 LGHNA, CDR2 YNFKEQ. CDR3 length: 15 amino acids. Trimming removed 4 bases at V and 1 base at J, with 13 bases between. CDR3 sequence: CASSLSRISNTEAFF. The DNA of the CDR3 is TGTGCCAGCAGCCTAAGCAGGATCTCGAACACTGAAGCTTTCTTT.

The chain employs TRBV5-4 and TRBJ2-3; TRBD2 agrees at 13 bases. With 0 bases clipped from V and 3 bases from J, the junction kept 10 bases outside the gene matches. Germline-derived CDR1 and CDR2 are SGHNT and YYREEE (reference sequence). This CDR3 has 19 amino acids. The CDR3 sequence is CASSLGGLAGRPGTDTQYF. The CDR3 nucleotides read TGTGCCAGCAGCTTGGGGGGACTAGCGGGGAGGCCTGGGACAGATACGCAGTATTTT.

This sequence joins TRBV7-8 and TRBJ2-5; 12 bases agree with TRBD2. With 1 base clipped from V and 4 bases from J, the junction kept 1 base outside the gene matches. The CDR3 has 15 amino acids. From germline, CDR1 is SGHVS and CDR2 FQNEAQ. The CDR3 DNA reads as TGTGCCAGCAGCTTAGGACTAGCGGGGGCAGAGACCCAGTACTTC. Its translation: CASSLGLAGAETQYF.

The chain recombines TRBV19 with TRBJ2-4; D ambiguous. Germline CDR1 is LNHDA and CDR2 is SQIVND (reference sequence). The CDR3 extends over 13 amino acids. V lost 2 bases and J lost 8, with 10 bases in between. This chain's CDR3 is CASSISRRDIQYF. The CDR3, as DNA: TGTGCCAGTAGTATATCCAGACGGGACATTCAGTACTTC.

The chain combines TRBV5-1 with TRBJ2-5, with D perhaps matching TRBD1 (6 bases). The CDR3 totals 14 residues. The ends were cut back, 4 bases at V and 4 bases at J, with 14 bases in the middle. Germline assignment: CDR1 SGHRS and CDR2 YFSETQ. For the CDR3, the DNA is TGCGCCAGCAGCCGTACTACCAGGGGAGAGACCCAGTACTTC. Protein sequence: CASSRTTRGETQYF. Full variable domain (rest looked up from reference TRBV5-1 and TRBJ2-5): KAGVTQTPRYLIKTRGQQVTLSCSPISGHRSVSWYQQTPGQGLQFLFEYFSETQRNKGNFPGRFSGRQFSNSRSEMNVSTLELGDSALYLCASSRTTRGETQYFGPGTRLLVL.

The V gene is TRBV4-1, the J gene TRBJ2-1; D is undetermined. V dropped 1 base and J dropped 8 bases, with 15 bases sitting between them. The CDR3 totals 15 residues. Germline loops: CDR1 MGHRA, CDR2 YSYEKL. The CDR3 DNA reads TGCGCCAGCAGCCAAGGTACGGCCCGTACCTATGAGCAGTTCTTC. This gives the protein CASSQGTARTYEQFF.

This clone was counted between two and nine times. The rearrangement joins TRBV5-1 to TRBJ1-6; 7 nucleotides line up with TRBD1. Germline V gene lookup returns CDR1 SGHRS and CDR2 YFSETQ. The CDR3 consists of 15 residues. V dropped 1 base and J dropped 5; count of bases not matched to a gene: 3. CDR3 residues: CASSLWDSDNSPLHF. The CDR3 DNA follows: TGCGCCAGCAGCTTGTGGGACAGCGATAATTCACCCCTCCACTTT. The variable domain in full, completed from reference TRBV5-1 and TRBJ1-6, reads KAGVTQTPRYLIKTRGQQVTLSCSPISGHRSVSWYQQTPGQGLQFLFEYFSETQRNKGNFPGRFSGRQFSNSRSEMNVSTLELGDSALYLCASSLWDSDNSPLHFGNGTRLTVT.

The CDR3 DNA reads as TGCGCCAGCAGCTTACCCAGCGGGGCGCCCTCCTACAATGAGCAGTTCTTC. It codes for CASSLPSGAPSYNEQFF. This chain connects TRBV5-1 to TRBJ2-1, with 7 bases fitting TRBD2. This CDR3 is 17 amino acids long. The V and J ends lost 2 bases and 0 bases, in that order; junction bases with no gene match: 8. Germline assignment: CDR1 SGHRS and CDR2 YFSETQ.

DNA of the CDR3: TGTGCCAGCAGCCACCCCCTGGCAGACGCTCAAGAGACCCAGTACTTC. Its translation is CASSHPLADAQETQYF. The rearrangement links TRBV7-8 to TRBJ2-5, with D uncertain. V lost 5 bases to trimming and J lost 2 bases, with 18 bases between them. Germline CDR1 and CDR2: SGHVS and FQNEAQ. The CDR3 covers 16 residues.

V usage is TRBV11-3 and J usage is TRBJ2-5; D is uncertain. The CDR3 has 12 residues. Germline V lookup: CDR1 SGHNT, CDR2 YENEEA. The V end was cut by 2 bases, the J end by 3 bases, with 4 bases between. In DNA, the CDR3 is TGTGCCAGCAGCTTATTCGAAGAGACCCAGTACTTC. Translating it yields CASSLFEETQYF.

The chain couples TRBV6-1 to TRBJ2-7; D tentatively reads TRBD1 or TRBD2 (5 bases each). V was clipped by 3 bases and J by 1 base, with 7 bases between them. The germline gives CDR1 MNHNS, CDR2 SASEGT. This CDR3 is 13 amino acids long. In nucleotides, the CDR3 is TGTGCCAGCAGTGACGAGGGGTCCTACGAGCAGTACTTC. This sequence encodes CASSDEGSYEQYF.

The chain recombines TRBV5-4 with TRBJ2-7, with D unclear. The CDR3 sequence is 11 residues long. Trimming left V 0 bases short and J 6 bases short, with 4 bases between. Germline-derived CDR1 and CDR2 are SGHNT and YYREEE (reference sequence). The CDR3 DNA reads TGTGCCAGCAGCTTGGGTCTCGAGCAGTACTTC. It is translated as CASSLGLEQYF.

The chain has TRBV10-3 and TRBJ1-2; D not resolved. V lost 10 bases and J 7 bases, leaving 10 bases between the germline ends. This CDR3 has 10 amino acids. In germline, CDR1 is ENHRY, CDR2 SYGVKD. CDR3 sequence reads: CATKWVGYTF. In DNA form, the CDR3 reads TGTGCCACCAAATGGGTTGGCTACACCTTC.

This clone was picked up a small number of times. This chain uses TRBV27 with TRBJ1-1, with a weak D call TRBD1 (6 bases). The CDR3 is 15 residues long. Germline V gives CDR1 MNHEY, CDR2 SMNVEV (reference sequence). V lost 4 bases, J lost 0 bases, and 12 bases lay in between. The CDR3 loop reads CASSSGQTLNTEAFF. The CDR3 bases are TGTGCCAGCAGTTCCGGACAGACCTTGAACACTGAAGCTTTCTTT.